This T cell receptor beta chain was recorded in a study of T cell responses to AZD1222 COVID-19 vaccine. The assay was immunoSEQ multiplex PCR, and TCRdb's table has in-frame clones only and misses some. The table includes 100,000 to 150,000 clones, roughly nine tenths detected once. The CDR3 loop spans 14 amino acids. The trim removed 4 bases at V and 5 bases at J, leaving 7 bases unmatched. CDR1 is SGDLS, CDR2 YYNGEE, per germline. The V and J genes are TRBV9 and TRBJ1-1, with 8 positions matching TRBD1. The source was peripheral blood, collected on day 0 of AZD1222 vaccination. The clonotype comes from an adult in good health. As DNA, the CDR3 is TGTGCCAGCAGCAACGGACAGGGAGAAACTGAAGCTTTCTTT. Amino acid sequence: CASSNGQGETEAFF.